This is a list of T cell receptor beta chains from one sample in a study of shared clonotypes between healthy human individuals. The protocol was immunoSEQ multiplex PCR, while the TCRdb copy is restricted to in-frame clones and leaves out a portion. The sample yields a few million clones, around 94% seen once. The source material was naive CD4+ T cells sorted from blood. Receptors were obtained from a man between 18 and 35 years old in good health. Both conserved end residues are part of each CDR3. The D gene is left open where the match is weak. Expanded clones get a size class; other rows say once, few or many, or leave the size out.

TRBJ1-1,TRBV29-1,.,once,TGCAGCGTGAAACAGGGAAGCATGAACACTGAAGCTTTCTTT,CSVKQGSMNTEAFF
TRBJ1-4,TRBV5-1,.,.,TGCGCCAGCAGCTTGGCCTTGGGTTCTAATGAAAAACTGTTTTTT,CASSLALGSNEKLFF
TRBJ1-5,TRBV6-1,TRBD1,.,TGTGCCAGCAGTGGACAGGGCGATAGCAATCAGCCCCAGCATTTT,CASSGQGDSNQPQHF
TRBJ1-3,TRBV6-5,.,.,TGTGCCAGCAGGGAGGGAGGGACTGGAAACACCATATATTTT,CASREGGTGNTIYF
TRBJ2-7,TRBV6-1,.,.,TGTGCCAGCCAGGGGCAAGTGGTCTACGAGCAGTACTTC,CASQGQVVYEQYF
TRBJ2-3,TRBV4-1,TRBD2,.,TGCGCCAGCAGCCAAGTCTTCCCTAGCGGCCTAGGTAAAGATACGCAGTATTTT,CASSQVFPSGLGKDTQYF
TRBJ2-7,TRBV19,TRBD2,.,TGTGCCAGTACTTCAGAAGGGAGCGGGGGGCCCTACGAGCAGTACTTC,CASTSEGSGGPYEQYF
TRBJ1-2,TRBV5-4,.,.,TGTGCCAGCAGCCCCAGTTCGGACAGAGGCTCCTATGGCTACACCTTC,CASSPSSDRGSYGYTF
TRBJ1-6,TRBV13,.,.,TGTGCCAGCAGCTTAGCGGGACCGTATAATTCACCCCTCCACTTT,CASSLAGPYNSPLHF
TRBJ2-5,TRBV20-1,.,.,TGCAGTGCTAGCGCGCTGGAGACCCAGTACTTC,CSASALETQYF
TRBJ2-7,TRBV7-2,TRBD1,.,TGTGCCAGCAGTTTACAGGGGTTTGCCTCCTACGAGCAGTACTTC,CASSLQGFASYEQYF
TRBJ2-1,TRBV2,.,.,TGTGCCAGCAGTAAGGACGTGGGGGAGCAGTTCTTC,CASSKDVGEQFF
TRBJ1-5,TRBV28,.,.,TGTGCCAGCCTACCTCAGGGAGATCAGCCCCAGCATTTT,CASLPQGDQPQHF
TRBJ2-7,TRBV10-3,.,.,TGTGCCATCAGTGAGGACAGCGCCTCCTACGAGCAGTACTTC,CAISEDSASYEQYF
TRBJ2-7,TRBV30,.,.,TGTGCCGTATACCCTTTTAGGGGGGCGGCCTACTCCTACGAGCAGTACTTC,CAVYPFRGAAYSYEQYF
TRBJ1-1,TRBV2,.,.,TGTGCCAGCAGTGAAGAAGCATTGACAGTGCAAGCTTTCTTT,CASSEEALTVQAFF
TRBJ2-2,TRBV5-1,.,once,TGCGCCAGCAGCTTGGTTCTTAACCGGGAGCTGTTTTTT,CASSLVLNRELFF
TRBJ1-1,TRBV7-8,TRBD1,.,TGTGCCAGCAGCCAACAGGGACAGGCGAACACTGAAGCTTTCTTT,CASSQQGQANTEAFF
TRBJ2-1,TRBV27,.,.,TGTGCCAGCCAGGGTATCCTCGACAATGAGCAGTTCTTC,CASQGILDNEQFF
TRBJ1-1,TRBV9,TRBD1,.,TGTGCCAGCAGCGGCGGGACAGTGGGAACCGAAGCTTTCTTT,CASSGGTVGTEAFF
TRBJ1-3,TRBV5-6,.,.,TGTGCCAGCACGGGCCCCTCTGGAAACACCATATATTTT,CASTGPSGNTIYF
TRBJ1-4,TRBV10-3,.,once,TGTGCCATCAGGGGGATAGGGGATGAAAAACTGTTTTTT,CAIRGIGDEKLFF
TRBJ1-3,TRBV5-1,.,.,TGCGCCAGCAGAGAACTTTCGCGACCGGGAAACACCATATATTTT,CASRELSRPGNTIYF
TRBJ2-2,TRBV18,TRBD1,.,TGTGCCAGCTCACCACGACAGGGGGGGACGACCGGGGAGCTGTTTTTT,CASSPRQGGTTGELFF
TRBJ2-7,TRBV5-4,TRBD2,.,TGTGCCAGCAGCTTGAAATCCAGCGGGACCTACGAGCAGTACTTC,CASSLKSSGTYEQYF
TRBJ2-7,TRBV4-3,TRBD2,.,TGCGCCAGCAGCCAAGGGGGACTATCTGTCTACGAGCAGTACTTC,CASSQGGLSVYEQYF
TRBJ1-4,TRBV2,.,.,TGTGCCAGCGCCGGGAGCGCAACTAATGAAAAACTGTTTTTT,CASAGSATNEKLFF
TRBJ2-5,TRBV25-1,.,.,TGTGCCAGCAGCCCGCCGGGTCGTGGCGAGACCCAGTACTTC,CASSPPGRGETQYF
TRBJ1-1,TRBV2,.,.,TGTGCCAGCAGTGCAGGCAGGGTCACTGAAGCTTTCTTT,CASSAGRVTEAFF
TRBJ2-7,TRBV29-1,.,.,TGCAGCGTTGAGAGTAACGAGCAGTACTTC,CSVESNEQYF
TRBJ2-7,TRBV6-5,TRBD2,.,TGTGCCAGCATCTCGACTAGCGGCTCCTACGAGCAGTACTTC,CASISTSGSYEQYF
TRBJ1-2,TRBV5-1,.,.,TGCGCCAGCAGCTTATACAGGGAAAGCATGAGTGGCTACACCTTC,CASSLYRESMSGYTF
TRBJ1-2,TRBV6-5,.,once,TGTGCCAGCAGACGACTAGAGCCTAACTATGGCTACACCTTC,CASRRLEPNYGYTF
TRBJ1-5,TRBV30,.,.,TGTGCCTGGAGTGTACAGGGCGGACAGCCCCAGCATTTT,CAWSVQGGQPQHF
TRBJ2-7,TRBV6-6,TRBD2,.,TGTGCCAGCAGTTACTCCTTTAGTGGGGGGGAAGAGCAGTACTTC,CASSYSFSGGEEQYF